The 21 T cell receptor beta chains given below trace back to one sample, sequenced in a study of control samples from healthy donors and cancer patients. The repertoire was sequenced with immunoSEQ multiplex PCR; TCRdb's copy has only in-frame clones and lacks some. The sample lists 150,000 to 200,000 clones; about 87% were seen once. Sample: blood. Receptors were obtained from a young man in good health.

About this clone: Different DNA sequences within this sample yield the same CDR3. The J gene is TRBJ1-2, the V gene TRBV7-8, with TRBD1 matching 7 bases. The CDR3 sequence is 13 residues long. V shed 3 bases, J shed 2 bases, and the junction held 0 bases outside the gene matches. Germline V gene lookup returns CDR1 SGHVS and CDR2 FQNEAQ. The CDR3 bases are TGTGCCAGCAGCTTGGGACAGAACTATGGCTACACCTTC. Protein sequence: CASSLGQNYGYTF.

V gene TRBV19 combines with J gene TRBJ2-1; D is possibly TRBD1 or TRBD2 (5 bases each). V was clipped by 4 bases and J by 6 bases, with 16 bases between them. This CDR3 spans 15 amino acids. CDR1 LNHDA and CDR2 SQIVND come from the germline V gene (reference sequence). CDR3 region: CASSTRGVRVNEQFF. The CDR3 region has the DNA TGTGCCAGTAGTACACGGGGCGTTAGGGTCAATGAGCAGTTCTTC.

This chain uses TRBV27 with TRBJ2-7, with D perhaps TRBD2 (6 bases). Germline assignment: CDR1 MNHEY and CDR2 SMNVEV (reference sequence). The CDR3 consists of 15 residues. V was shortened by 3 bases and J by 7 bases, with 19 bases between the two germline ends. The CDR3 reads CASSFRRGELVEQYF. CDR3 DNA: TGTGCCAGCAGTTTTAGGCGGGGTGAGCTTGTGGAGCAGTACTTC.

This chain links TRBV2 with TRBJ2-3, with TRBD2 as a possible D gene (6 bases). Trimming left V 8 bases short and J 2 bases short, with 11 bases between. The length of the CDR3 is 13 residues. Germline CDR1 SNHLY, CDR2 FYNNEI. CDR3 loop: CASLARFTDTQYF. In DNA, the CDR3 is TGTGCCAGCCTAGCGAGATTCACAGATACGCAGTATTTT.

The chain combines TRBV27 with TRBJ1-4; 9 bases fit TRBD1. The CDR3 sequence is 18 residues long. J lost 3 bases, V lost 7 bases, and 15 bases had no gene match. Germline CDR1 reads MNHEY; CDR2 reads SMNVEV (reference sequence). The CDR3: CASTTYQQGAISNEKLFF. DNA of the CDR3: TGTGCCAGCACCACATACCAACAGGGGGCGATCTCTAATGAAAAACTGTTTTTT.

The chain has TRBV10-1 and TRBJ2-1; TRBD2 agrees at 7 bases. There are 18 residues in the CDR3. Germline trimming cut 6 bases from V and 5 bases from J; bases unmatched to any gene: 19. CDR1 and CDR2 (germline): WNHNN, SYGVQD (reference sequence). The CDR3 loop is CASRKGLGGEENDNEQFF. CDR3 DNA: TGCGCCAGCAGGAAAGGACTAGGTGGGGAAGAAAACGACAATGAGCAGTTCTTC.

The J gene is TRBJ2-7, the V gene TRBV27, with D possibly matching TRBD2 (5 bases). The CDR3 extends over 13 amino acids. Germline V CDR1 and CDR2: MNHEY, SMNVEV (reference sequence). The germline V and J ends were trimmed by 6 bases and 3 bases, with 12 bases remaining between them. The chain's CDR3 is CASRGRSGYEQYF. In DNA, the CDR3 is TGTGCCAGCAGAGGGCGGAGCGGCTACGAGCAGTACTTC.

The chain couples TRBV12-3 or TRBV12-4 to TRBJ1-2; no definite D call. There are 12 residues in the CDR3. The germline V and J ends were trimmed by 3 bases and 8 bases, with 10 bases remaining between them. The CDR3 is CASSFHMGGYTF. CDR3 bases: TGTGCCAGCAGTTTCCATATGGGGGGCTACACCTTC.

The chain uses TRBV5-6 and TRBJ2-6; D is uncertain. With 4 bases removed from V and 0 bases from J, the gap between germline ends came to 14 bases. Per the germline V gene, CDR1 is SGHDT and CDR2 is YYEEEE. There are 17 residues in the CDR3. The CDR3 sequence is CASSPLRVLSGANVLTF. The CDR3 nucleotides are TGTGCCAGCAGCCCCCTTCGGGTGCTCTCTGGGGCCAACGTCCTGACTTTC.

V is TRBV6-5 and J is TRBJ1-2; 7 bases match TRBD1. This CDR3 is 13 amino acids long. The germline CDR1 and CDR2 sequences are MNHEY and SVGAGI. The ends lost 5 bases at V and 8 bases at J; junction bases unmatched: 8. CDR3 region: CASSPGQEPGYTF. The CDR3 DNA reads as TGTGCCAGCAGTCCAGGACAGGAACCCGGCTACACCTTC.

The CDR3 is CASSTPGQTYNEQFF. The CDR3, as DNA: TGTGCCAGCAGTACCCCCGGACAGACTTACAATGAGCAGTTCTTC. The V call is TRBV7-8, the J call TRBJ2-1; a possible D gene is TRBD1 (6 bases). Germline V lookup: CDR1 SGHVS, CDR2 FQNEAQ. Trimming left V 6 bases short and J 4 bases short, with 16 bases between. The CDR3 spans 15 residues.

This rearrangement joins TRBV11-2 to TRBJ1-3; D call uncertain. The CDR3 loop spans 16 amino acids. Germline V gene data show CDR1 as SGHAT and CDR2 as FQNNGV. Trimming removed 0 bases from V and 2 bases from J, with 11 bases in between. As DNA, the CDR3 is TGTGCCAGCAGCTTAGAACTCGTGCCCCCTGGAAACACCATATATTTT. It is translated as CASSLELVPPGNTIYF.

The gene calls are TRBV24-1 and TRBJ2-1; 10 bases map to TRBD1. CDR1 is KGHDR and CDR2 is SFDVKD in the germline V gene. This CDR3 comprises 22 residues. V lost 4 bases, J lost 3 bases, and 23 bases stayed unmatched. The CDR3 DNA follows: TGTGCCACCAGTGAAGCCACGACGTCCGGGACAGGGGTGGTTCGTGTCTACAATGAGCAGTTCTTC. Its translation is CATSEATTSGTGVVRVYNEQFF.

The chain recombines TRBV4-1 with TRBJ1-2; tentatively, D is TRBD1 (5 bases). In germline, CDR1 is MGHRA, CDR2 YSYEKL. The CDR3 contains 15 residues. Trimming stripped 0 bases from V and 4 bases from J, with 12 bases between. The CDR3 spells CASSQEWGGSYGYTF. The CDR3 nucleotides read TGCGCCAGCAGCCAAGAGTGGGGGGGGAGCTATGGCTACACCTTC.

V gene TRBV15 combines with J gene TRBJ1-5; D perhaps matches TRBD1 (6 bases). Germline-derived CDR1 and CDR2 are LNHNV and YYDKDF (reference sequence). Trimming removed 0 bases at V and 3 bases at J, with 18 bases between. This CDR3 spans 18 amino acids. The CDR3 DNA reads TGTGCCACCAGCAGAGATATTGCTAGGGGGTCGATCAATCAGCCCCAGCATTTT. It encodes CATSRDIARGSINQPQHF.

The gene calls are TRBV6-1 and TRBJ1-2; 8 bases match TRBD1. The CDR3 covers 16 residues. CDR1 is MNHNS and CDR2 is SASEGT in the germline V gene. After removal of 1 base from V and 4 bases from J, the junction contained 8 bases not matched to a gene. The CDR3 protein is CASSEVETGVSYGYTF. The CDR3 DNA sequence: TGTGCCAGCAGTGAAGTTGAGACAGGGGTGAGCTATGGCTACACCTTC.

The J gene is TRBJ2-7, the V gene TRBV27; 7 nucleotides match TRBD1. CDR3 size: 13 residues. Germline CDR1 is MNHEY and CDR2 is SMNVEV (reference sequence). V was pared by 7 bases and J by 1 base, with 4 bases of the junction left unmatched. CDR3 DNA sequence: TGTGCCAGCAAAGGGACAGAATCCTACGAGCAGTACTTC. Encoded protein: CASKGTESYEQYF.

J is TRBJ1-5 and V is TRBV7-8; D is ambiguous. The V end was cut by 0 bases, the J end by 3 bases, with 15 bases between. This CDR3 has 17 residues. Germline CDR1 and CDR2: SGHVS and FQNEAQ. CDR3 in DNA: TGTGCCAGCAGCTTAGCGCCTAGGGCAGTTCACAATCAGCCCCAGCATTTT. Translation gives CASSLAPRAVHNQPQHF.

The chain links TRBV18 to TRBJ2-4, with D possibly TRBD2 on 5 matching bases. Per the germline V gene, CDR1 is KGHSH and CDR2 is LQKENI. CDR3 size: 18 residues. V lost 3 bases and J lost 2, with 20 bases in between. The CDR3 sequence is CASSPRADSQIPKNIQYF. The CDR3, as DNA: TGTGCCAGCTCACCTCGAGCGGACTCCCAGATCCCCAAAAACATTCAGTACTTC.

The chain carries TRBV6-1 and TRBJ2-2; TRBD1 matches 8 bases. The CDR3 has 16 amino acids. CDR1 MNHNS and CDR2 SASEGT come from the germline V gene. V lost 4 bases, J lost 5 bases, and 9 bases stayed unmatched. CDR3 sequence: CASSAGQGFGTGELFF. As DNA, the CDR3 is TGTGCCAGCAGTGCCGGACAGGGCTTTGGGACCGGGGAGCTGTTTTTT.

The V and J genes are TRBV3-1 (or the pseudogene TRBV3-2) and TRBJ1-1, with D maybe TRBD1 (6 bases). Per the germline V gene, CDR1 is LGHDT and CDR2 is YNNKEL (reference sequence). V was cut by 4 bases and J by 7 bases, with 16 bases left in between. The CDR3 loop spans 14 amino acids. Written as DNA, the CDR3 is TGTGCCAGCAGCCCGTTACAGGGTGGGATTGAAGCTTTCTTT. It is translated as CASSPLQGGIEAFF.